A selection of T cell receptor beta chains follows, all from one sample in a study of blood T cell repertoires in COVID-19. Profiling relied on immunoSEQ multiplex PCR, and the TCRdb table lists in-frame clones only, not all of them. The sample records approximately 130,000 clones, around three quarters being singletons. Sequencing was performed on peripheral blood. The source is a human donor in a cohort sampled during active COVID-19. The CDR3 runs from the conserved cysteine through the conserved F or W. The D gene is left open where the match is weak. Clone size is not always given. Where it is, it says once, few, many or a class for expanded clones.

V gene: TRBV18; clone size: -; J gene: TRBJ2-5; D gene: -; CDR3 DNA: TGTGCCAGCTCAACAGGGCTGAATCAAGAGACCCAGTACTTC; CDR3 protein: CASSTGLNQETQYF
V gene: TRBV14; clone size: -; J gene: TRBJ1-2; D gene: TRBD1; CDR3 DNA: TGTGCCAGCAGCCGAATTGGACAGGGTAGAGATGGCTACACCTTC; CDR3 protein: CASSRIGQGRDGYTF
V gene: TRBV11-2; clone size: -; J gene: TRBJ2-2; D gene: TRBD2; CDR3 DNA: TGTGCCAGCAGCTTAGATTGGCTTATAGCGGGGGGGCCTCGCACCGGGGAGCTGTTTTTT; CDR3 protein: CASSLDWLIAGGPRTGELFF
V gene: TRBV7-2; clone size: -; J gene: TRBJ2-3; D gene: TRBD2; CDR3 DNA: TGTGCCAGCAGCTTACGTCTAGCGGGGGGGACAGATACGCAGTATTTT; CDR3 protein: CASSLRLAGGTDTQYF
V gene: TRBV18; clone size: few; J gene: TRBJ2-6; D gene: -; CDR3 DNA: TGTGCCAGCTCAAGCTCCAGCGGAGGGGCCAACGTCCTGACTTTC; CDR3 protein: CASSSSSGGANVLTF
V gene: TRBV4-1; clone size: once; J gene: TRBJ1-2; D gene: -; CDR3 DNA: TGCGCCAGCAGCCAAGGGGCAGGGGACTATGGCTACACCTTC; CDR3 protein: CASSQGAGDYGYTF
V gene: TRBV5-1; clone size: -; J gene: TRBJ2-6; D gene: TRBD1; CDR3 DNA: TGCGCCAGCAGCCCCCGACAGGGACCCTACTCTGGGGCCAACGTCCTGACTTTC; CDR3 protein: CASSPRQGPYSGANVLTF
V gene: TRBV7-9; clone size: -; J gene: TRBJ1-1; D gene: -; CDR3 DNA: TGTGCCAGCAGCTTTATGAACACTGAAGCTTTCTTT; CDR3 protein: CASSFMNTEAFF
V gene: TRBV5-4; clone size: -; J gene: TRBJ2-7; D gene: TRBD2; CDR3 DNA: TGTGCCAGCAGCCCTGGACTAGCGGGGACCACCTACGAGCAGTACTTC; CDR3 protein: CASSPGLAGTTYEQYF
V gene: TRBV7-9; clone size: -; J gene: TRBJ1-4; D gene: -; CDR3 DNA: TGTGCCAGCAGCCTCGAGAGGGTTACTAATGAAAAACTGTTTTTT; CDR3 protein: CASSLERVTNEKLFF
V gene: TRBV19; clone size: -; J gene: TRBJ1-4; D gene: -; CDR3 DNA: TGTGCCAGTAGTAACTATCTCGGGACAACAAATGAAAAACTGTTTTTT; CDR3 protein: CASSNYLGTTNEKLFF
V gene: TRBV6-5; clone size: -; J gene: TRBJ2-7; D gene: TRBD1; CDR3 DNA: TGTGCCAGCAGTAGGGACAGCCCCAGCTCCTACGAGCAGTACTTC; CDR3 protein: CASSRDSPSSYEQYF
V gene: TRBV27; clone size: -; J gene: TRBJ1-2; D gene: TRBD1; CDR3 DNA: TGTGCCAGCAGTTTCCTTCGGACAGGGTCGAACTATGGCTACACCTTC; CDR3 protein: CASSFLRTGSNYGYTF
V gene: TRBV19; clone size: few; J gene: TRBJ2-2; D gene: TRBD1; CDR3 DNA: TGTGCCAGTAGTCCGTGGACAGGAGCGAACACCGGGGAGCTGTTTTTT; CDR3 protein: CASSPWTGANTGELFF
V gene: TRBV2; clone size: -; J gene: TRBJ2-7; D gene: -; CDR3 DNA: TGTGCCAGCAGTGAGAAGGGGCAACATTTGGGGGAGCAGTACTTC; CDR3 protein: CASSEKGQHLGEQYF
V gene: TRBV19; clone size: once; J gene: TRBJ1-5; D gene: TRBD1; CDR3 DNA: TGTGCCAGTAGTGCAGGGACAGGGGGCTTTAGCAATCAGCCCCAGCATTTT; CDR3 protein: CASSAGTGGFSNQPQHF
V gene: TRBV3-1/TRBV3-2; clone size: -; J gene: TRBJ2-1; D gene: -; CDR3 DNA: TGTGCCAGCAGCCCTTCGACTCATTTTCCCCGCTCCTACAATGAGCAGTTCTTC; CDR3 protein: CASSPSTHFPRSYNEQFF
V gene: TRBV7-2; clone size: few; J gene: TRBJ1-4; D gene: TRBD1; CDR3 DNA: TGTGCCAGCAGCCCGCGGACAGGGGGCTCTAATGAAAAACTGTTTTTT; CDR3 protein: CASSPRTGGSNEKLFF
V gene: TRBV12-3/TRBV12-4; clone size: -; J gene: TRBJ2-4; D gene: TRBD1; CDR3 DNA: TGTGCCAGCAGTTGGGGACAGGGAAACATTCAGTACTTC; CDR3 protein: CASSWGQGNIQYF
V gene: TRBV2; clone size: few; J gene: TRBJ2-1; D gene: TRBD1; CDR3 DNA: TGTGCCAGCAACGGTGGGACAGGGGGAGTCAATGAGCAGTTCTTC; CDR3 protein: CASNGGTGGVNEQFF
V gene: TRBV4-1; clone size: -; J gene: TRBJ2-1; D gene: TRBD2; CDR3 DNA: TGCGCCAGCAGCTCCCCACTAGCGGGGGATGAGCAGTTCTTC; CDR3 protein: CASSSPLAGDEQFF
V gene: TRBV9; clone size: once; J gene: TRBJ2-5; D gene: -; CDR3 DNA: TGTGCCAGCAGCGTAGGCCTAGCAGAGACCCAGTACTTC; CDR3 protein: CASSVGLAETQYF
V gene: TRBV5-1; clone size: -; J gene: TRBJ2-1; D gene: TRBD1; CDR3 DNA: TGCGCCAGCAGCTTGCGTCAGGGGGCAGATGAGCAGTTCTTC; CDR3 protein: CASSLRQGADEQFF
V gene: TRBV5-1; clone size: -; J gene: TRBJ2-3; D gene: TRBD1; CDR3 DNA: TGCGCCAGCAGCCCGGGACAGAGCACAGATACGCAGTATTTT; CDR3 protein: CASSPGQSTDTQYF
V gene: TRBV28; clone size: few; J gene: TRBJ1-3; D gene: -; CDR3 DNA: TGTGCCAGCAGGGCCAGGGCCTCTGGAAACACCATATATTTT; CDR3 protein: CASRARASGNTIYF
V gene: TRBV10-3; clone size: -; J gene: TRBJ1-5; D gene: -; CDR3 DNA: TGTGCCATCCGCGGAGAGGTTCAGCCCCAGCATTTT; CDR3 protein: CAIRGEVQPQHF
V gene: TRBV13; clone size: -; J gene: TRBJ2-7; D gene: -; CDR3 DNA: TGTGCCAGCAGCGCCTCCCGGGGTCTATCCTACGAGCAGTACTTC; CDR3 protein: CASSASRGLSYEQYF
V gene: TRBV3-1/TRBV3-2; clone size: once; J gene: TRBJ2-7; D gene: TRBD1; CDR3 DNA: TGTGCCAGCAGCCGACAGGGATCCTACGAGCAGTACTTC; CDR3 protein: CASSRQGSYEQYF
V gene: TRBV18; clone size: -; J gene: TRBJ2-6; D gene: TRBD1; CDR3 DNA: TGTGCCAGCTCACCAGACAGGGGGGCTGGGGCCAACGTCCTGACTTTC; CDR3 protein: CASSPDRGAGANVLTF
V gene: TRBV10-1; clone size: -; J gene: TRBJ2-1; D gene: TRBD1; CDR3 DNA: TGCGCCAGCAGTGAGTCGTCGGGACAGGGGCAGTTCTTC; CDR3 protein: CASSESSGQGQFF
V gene: TRBV10-3; clone size: -; J gene: TRBJ1-2; D gene: TRBD1; CDR3 DNA: TGTGCCATCAGTGGGGGACAGTCATATGGCTACACCTTC; CDR3 protein: CAISGGQSYGYTF
V gene: TRBV5-4; clone size: -; J gene: TRBJ1-5; D gene: -; CDR3 DNA: TGTGCCAGCAGCTTGGGAGGTGACCAGCCCCAGCATTTT; CDR3 protein: CASSLGGDQPQHF
V gene: TRBV5-1; clone size: -; J gene: TRBJ2-1; D gene: TRBD1; CDR3 DNA: TGCGCCAGCAGTAAGGACAGGGGCGGGCTCTACAATGAGCAGTTCTTC; CDR3 protein: CASSKDRGGLYNEQFF
V gene: TRBV14; clone size: -; J gene: TRBJ2-7; D gene: TRBD2; CDR3 DNA: TGTGCCAGCAGCCAAGATTTACTAGCGGGGGTTGCCTACGAGCAGTACTTC; CDR3 protein: CASSQDLLAGVAYEQYF
V gene: TRBV7-8; clone size: once; J gene: TRBJ2-5; D gene: TRBD1; CDR3 DNA: TGTGCCAGCAGCCTCTACAGGGGGGTGGAAGAGACCCAGTACTTC; CDR3 protein: CASSLYRGVEETQYF
V gene: TRBV7-2; clone size: few; J gene: TRBJ1-1; D gene: -; CDR3 DNA: TGTGCCAGCAGGTTACAGGGTTCCGGTGAAGCTTTCTTT; CDR3 protein: CASRLQGSGEAFF
V gene: TRBV27; clone size: -; J gene: TRBJ2-7; D gene: -; CDR3 DNA: TGTGCCAGCAGTCCCGCGAAAGGCGGGGATCCCTACGAGCAGTACTTC; CDR3 protein: CASSPAKGGDPYEQYF
V gene: TRBV30; clone size: few; J gene: TRBJ2-5; D gene: -; CDR3 DNA: TGTGCCTGGAGTCTATTTATACAAGAGACCCAGTACTTC; CDR3 protein: CAWSLFIQETQYF
V gene: TRBV7-9; clone size: -; J gene: TRBJ1-1; D gene: TRBD1; CDR3 DNA: TGTGCCAGCAGCTTCCAGACAGGGGGGAACACTGAAGCTTTCTTT; CDR3 protein: CASSFQTGGNTEAFF
V gene: TRBV18; clone size: -; J gene: TRBJ1-1; D gene: TRBD1; CDR3 DNA: TGTGCCAGCTCACTTCGTTGGGCAGGGGGAGTGAACACTGAAGCTTTCTTT; CDR3 protein: CASSLRWAGGVNTEAFF
V gene: TRBV18; clone size: -; J gene: TRBJ1-1; D gene: -; CDR3 DNA: TGTGCCAGCTCACCCCGGCGAGGGCGGAACACTGAAGCTTTCTTT; CDR3 protein: CASSPRRGRNTEAFF
V gene: TRBV7-9; clone size: -; J gene: TRBJ2-3; D gene: -; CDR3 DNA: TGTGCCAGCAGCTTATCCTCAGGGGTGGATACGCAGTATTTT; CDR3 protein: CASSLSSGVDTQYF
V gene: TRBV2; clone size: -; J gene: TRBJ1-2; D gene: -; CDR3 DNA: TGTGCCAGCTACGGGACCGGGACACCCCACAACTATGGCTACACCTTC; CDR3 protein: CASYGTGTPHNYGYTF
V gene: TRBV6-1; clone size: -; J gene: TRBJ1-2; D gene: -; CDR3 DNA: TGTGCCAGCAGTGAACCAGGGCGCTATGGCTACACCTTC; CDR3 protein: CASSEPGRYGYTF
V gene: TRBV7-5; clone size: -; J gene: TRBJ2-2; D gene: -; CDR3 DNA: TGTGTCAGAAGCACTGCCGGACTAGCGGGGGGGCCGGGGGAGCTGTTTTTT; CDR3 protein: CVRSTAGLAGGPGELFF
V gene: TRBV5-1; clone size: -; J gene: TRBJ1-1; D gene: TRBD1; CDR3 DNA: TGCGCCAGCAGCTCGTCCGGGACAGGGGGGCAATCTGAAGCTTTCTTT; CDR3 protein: CASSSSGTGGQSEAFF
V gene: TRBV30; clone size: -; J gene: TRBJ1-1; D gene: -; CDR3 DNA: TGTGCCTGGAGTGGACAGGAGAACACTGAAGCTTTCTTT; CDR3 protein: CAWSGQENTEAFF
V gene: TRBV5-8; clone size: -; J gene: TRBJ2-4; D gene: TRBD1; CDR3 DNA: TGTGCCAGCAGCTGGCCCAGGGGGCTAGCCAAAAACATTCAGTACTTC; CDR3 protein: CASSWPRGLAKNIQYF
V gene: TRBV27; clone size: -; J gene: TRBJ2-1; D gene: -; CDR3 DNA: TGTGCCAGCAGTTTAAACAGACCCAATGAGCAGTTCTTC; CDR3 protein: CASSLNRPNEQFF
V gene: TRBV5-6; clone size: -; J gene: TRBJ1-2; D gene: TRBD1; CDR3 DNA: TGTGCCAGCAGCATAGGGACAGGGGGCCTCTATGGCTACACCTTC; CDR3 protein: CASSIGTGGLYGYTF
V gene: TRBV9; clone size: -; J gene: TRBJ2-1; D gene: -; CDR3 DNA: TGTGCCAGCAGCGTATGGGGGGGCGGCTCCTACAATGAGCAGTTCTTC; CDR3 protein: CASSVWGGGSYNEQFF
V gene: TRBV15; clone size: -; J gene: TRBJ1-1; D gene: -; CDR3 DNA: TGTGCCACCAGCAGCGGGACTGTGGGTGGTGGCACTGAAGCTTTCTTT; CDR3 protein: CATSSGTVGGGTEAFF